The 9 T cell receptor beta chains below come from one sample, sequenced in a study of Graves' ophthalmopathy and Graves' hyperthyroidism. RNA transcripts were the template, and TCR beta CDR3 regions were amplified from them. The authors performed first-round RT-PCR with HTBI primers and then a second-round multiplex PCR. TCRdb re-called the multiplex PCR reads through MiXCR, storing one row per CDR3 protein. Of around 1.1 million distinct CDR3 sequences listed, roughly 35% are singletons. The sample consisted of peripheral blood or thyroid tissue (not recorded which). Receptors originate from an adult man with Graves' hyperthyroidism.

This chain connects TRBV11-1 to TRBJ2-7; the D gene could be TRBD1 or TRBD2 (5 bases each). V was trimmed by 5 bases and J by 5 bases, leaving 16 bases between them. The CDR3 sequence is 14 residues long. Germline CDR1 is SGHAT and CDR2 is FQDESV (reference sequence). CDR3 DNA: TGTGCCAGCAGCCGCCGGAAGGGGACGGACGAGCAGTACTTC. Translation: CASSRRKGTDEQYF.

This clonotype was observed many times. This rearrangement joins TRBV7-8 to TRBJ2-7, with a possible D match to TRBD2 (5 bases). V was shortened by 3 bases and J by 4 bases, with 19 bases between the two germline ends. The CDR3 is 16 residues long. Germline V gene sequence: CDR1 SGHVS, CDR2 FQNEAQ. CDR3 nucleotides: TGTGCCAGCAGCTTTCTGGCGACTAAGCCAGATTACGAGCAGTACTTC. Translated: CASSFLATKPDYEQYF.

This clonotype came up a few times. A much larger clonotype is one base distant, so this may be a read error. The chain recombines TRBV15 with TRBJ2-7, with TRBD1 matching 10 bases. This CDR3 has 15 residues. Germline assignment: CDR1 LNHNV and CDR2 YYDKDF (reference sequence). For the CDR3, the DNA is TGTGCCGCCAGCAGAGGACAGGGGGAAGGCTACGAGCAGTACTTC. This gives the protein CAASRGQGEGYEQYF.

A note on this clonotype: This may be a read error: a much more frequent sequence differs by one nucleotide. This chain links TRBV7-2 with TRBJ1-2; D gene unclear. Trimming took 2 bases from V and 6 from J, leaving 16 bases between them. The V gene's germline CDR1 is SGHTA and CDR2 FQGNSA. The CDR3 length is 15 residues. The CDR3 region has the DNA TGTGCCAGCAGCTTACAGGCGGGAGGAGTGAATGGCTACACCTTC. It is translated as CASSLQAGGVNGYTF.

This clonotype showed up many times. The chain links TRBV20-1 to TRBJ1-5; D is unclear. The CDR3 is made up of 14 amino acids. The V and J ends lost 3 bases and 2 bases respectively, with 11 bases between them. CDR1 is DFQATT and CDR2 is SNEGSKA in the germline V gene (reference sequence). The CDR3 nucleotides read TGCAGTGCTAGGTCGGGGAACGGCAATCAGCCCCAGCATTTT. Translated, it gives CSARSGNGNQPQHF.

This clonotype was seen a few times. This chain links TRBV4-3 with TRBJ2-7, with D perhaps assigned TRBD1 or TRBD2 (7 bases each). This CDR3 spans 14 amino acids. Looked up from germline, CDR1 is LGHNA and CDR2 is YSLEER. The germline V and J ends were trimmed by 0 bases and 7 bases, with 13 bases remaining between them. CDR3 in amino acids: CASSQDPGGGEQYF. CDR3 bases: TGCGCCAGCAGCCAAGACCCAGGGGGAGGGGAGCAGTACTTC.

At least ten counts were recorded for this clonotype. V is TRBV10-3 and J is TRBJ2-7; D unclear. Trimming took 3 bases from V and 3 from J, leaving 6 bases between them. From germline, CDR1 is ENHRY and CDR2 SYGVKD. CDR3 length: 12 residues. This CDR3 reads CAISDGLYEQYF. In nucleotides, the CDR3 is TGTGCCATCAGTGATGGTCTCTACGAGCAGTACTTC.

This chain joins TRBV6-5 and TRBJ2-5; D call uncertain. The CDR3 is 13 amino acids. Germline CDR1 reads MNHEY; CDR2 reads SVGAGI. V was cut by 6 bases and J by 2 bases, with 10 bases left in between. The CDR3 spells CASRNSPQETQYF. The CDR3 DNA reads TGTGCCAGCAGGAATTCCCCTCAAGAGACCCAGTACTTC.

The CDR3 sequence is CASSYGVADGVETQYF. The CDR3 nucleotides are TGTGCCAGCAGTTACGGTGTAGCGGACGGGGTAGAGACCCAGTACTTC. This rearrangement joins TRBV6-5 to TRBJ2-5; TRBD2 is a possible D gene (6 bases). The CDR3 sequence is 16 residues long. V gave up 2 bases and J gave up 4 bases, with 17 bases separating them. Per germline, CDR1 MNHEY and CDR2 SVGAGI.